What follows are 30 T cell receptor beta chains derived from one specimen sequenced in a study of blood T cell repertoires in COVID-19. TCRdb's table, derived via immunoSEQ multiplex PCR, lists solely in-frame clones and lacks some. This table has about 190,000 clones, under 90% appearing once. Sequenced sample: peripheral blood. All receptors come from a human donor in a cohort sampled during active COVID-19.

The gene calls are TRBV7-9 and TRBJ2-7, with 16 bases aligning to TRBD2. The CDR3 has 19 amino acids. Germline V gives CDR1 SEHNR, CDR2 FQNEAQ (reference sequence). J lost 2 bases, V lost 3 bases, and 10 bases had no gene match. For the CDR3, the DNA is TGTGCCAGCAGCTTCCGAGAGGGACTAGCGGGAGGGATGACCTACGAGCAGTACTTC. It is translated as CASSFREGLAGGMTYEQYF.

This chain uses TRBV6-5 with TRBJ1-5; no clear D gene. Germline V gene sequence: CDR1 MNHEY, CDR2 SVGAGI. V lost 5 bases to trimming and J lost 9 bases, with 14 bases between them. This CDR3 comprises 13 residues. CDR3 amino acids: CASSPFLQRPQHF. CDR3 bases: TGTGCCAGCAGTCCGTTTTTGCAGCGGCCCCAGCATTTT.

For this clone: Other DNA sequences in the same sample also yield this CDR3. The chain uses TRBV11-2 and TRBJ2-5; D is unresolved. CDR1 SGHAT and CDR2 FQNNGV come from the germline V gene. The length of the CDR3 is 13 residues. The V and J ends lost 5 bases and 1 base respectively, with 8 bases between them. In DNA form, the CDR3 reads TGTGCCAGCAGCCTCGGTACCCAAGAGACCCAGTACTTC. Amino acids: CASSLGTQETQYF.

This chain uses TRBV10-3 with TRBJ1-6; D unresolved. V was shortened by 7 bases and J by 10 bases, with 14 bases between the two germline ends. CDR3 length: 13 residues. Germline lookup yields CDR1 ENHRY and CDR2 SYGVKD. This chain's CDR3 is CAITRETGSPLHF. The CDR3 DNA sequence: TGTGCCATCACACGGGAAACGGGGTCACCCCTCCACTTT.

V gene TRBV3-1 (or the pseudogene TRBV3-2) combines with J gene TRBJ1-6, with a tentative D call TRBD1 (6 bases). The CDR3 is 16 amino acids. Germline lookup yields CDR1 LGHDT and CDR2 YNNKEL (reference sequence). The V end lost 6 bases, the J end lost 9 bases, and 21 bases lay between the germline ends. As DNA, the CDR3 is TGTGCCAGCAGTTCGGTAGGGGGTTCTTTCGGTTCACCCCTCCACTTT. Its translation is CASSSVGGSFGSPLHF.

The chain couples TRBV7-2 to TRBJ2-7, with D hard to call. Germline V CDR1 and CDR2: SGHTA, FQGNSA. Trimming removed 6 bases at V and 0 bases at J, with 12 bases between. The CDR3 contains 14 residues. The CDR3 nucleotides read TGTGCCAGCAGTCCCGAGCACTTCTCCTACGAGCAGTACTTC. Encoded protein: CASSPEHFSYEQYF.

This sequence joins TRBV7-9 and TRBJ1-4, with D tentatively TRBD1 (6 bases). The CDR3 sequence is 14 residues long. Germline V CDR1 and CDR2: SEHNR, FQNEAQ (reference sequence). The ends were cut back, 3 bases at V and 4 bases at J, with 9 bases in the middle. The CDR3 coding sequence is TGTGCCAGCAGCTTCAGGGGCCTTAATGAAAAACTGTTTTTT. Protein sequence: CASSFRGLNEKLFF.

The chain uses TRBV28 and TRBJ1-5, with 12 bases fitting TRBD1. V was pared by 2 bases and J by 6 bases, with 5 bases of the junction left unmatched. The CDR3 loop spans 16 amino acids. Germline loops: CDR1 MDHEN, CDR2 SYDVKM. In DNA, the CDR3 is TGTGCCAGCAGTTTAGCGGGACAGGGGGCATTTCAGCCCCAGCATTTT. Amino acid sequence: CASSLAGQGAFQPQHF.

The chain uses TRBV30 and TRBJ2-3; 10 bases are shared with TRBD2. Germline V lookup: CDR1 GTSNPN, CDR2 SVGIG (reference sequence). CDR3 size: 15 residues. Trimming removed 6 bases from V and 3 bases from J; junction bases left unmatched: 9. CDR3 in amino acids: CACIEAGGRTDTQYF. CDR3 nucleotide sequence: TGTGCCTGTATCGAAGCGGGAGGGCGAACAGATACGCAGTATTTT.

The chain couples TRBV2 to TRBJ2-3; 8 nucleotides line up with TRBD2. Germline values: CDR1 SNHLY, CDR2 FYNNEI. Losses at the gene ends were 7 bases for V and 3 bases for J; bases not matched to a gene: 3. This CDR3 region has 13 residues. In DNA, the CDR3 is TGTGCCAGCAACGGCGGGAGGACAGATACGCAGTATTTT. Its translation is CASNGGRTDTQYF. The full variable domain, in which reference TRBV2 and TRBJ2-3 provide the parts outside the CDR3, is EPEVTQTPSHQVTQMGQEVILRCVPISNHLYFYWYRQILGQKVEFLVSFYNNEISEKSEIFDDQFSVERPDGSNFTLKIRSTKLEDSAMYFCASNGGRTDTQYFGPGTRLTVL.

CDR3 in DNA: TGCGCCAGCAGCCCTCTACCCCGGGACAGCTCCACCAATGAGCAGTTCTTC. Translation: CASSPLPRDSSTNEQFF. The chain is built from TRBV5-1 and TRBJ2-1; 7 positions agree with TRBD1. The V gene's germline CDR1 is SGHRS and CDR2 YFSETQ. Trimming took 4 bases from V and 6 from J; bases not matched to a gene: 16. CDR3 size: 17 residues.

The rearrangement uses TRBV28 and TRBJ2-1, with 8 nucleotides matching TRBD2. Germline assignment: CDR1 MDHEN and CDR2 SYDVKM. The CDR3 length is 15 residues. Germline trimming cut 7 bases from V and 12 bases from J; bases unmatched to any gene: 17. The CDR3: CASTLQAGAPWGQFF. The CDR3 DNA follows: TGTGCCAGCACCTTACAAGCGGGAGCTCCATGGGGGCAGTTCTTC.

The CDR3: CASSPGLNTEAFF. The CDR3 nucleotides read TGTGCCAGCAGCCCCGGGTTGAACACTGAAGCTTTCTTT. The chain combines TRBV6-5 with TRBJ1-1, with D unclear. Germline V gene data show CDR1 as MNHEY and CDR2 as SVGAGI. Deletions cut 6 bases from V and 0 bases from J, with 8 bases between. There are 13 residues in the CDR3.

This clone was picked up a small number of times. The chain is built from TRBV18 and TRBJ1-3; D is undetermined. In germline, CDR1 is KGHSH, CDR2 LQKENI. V was cut by 1 base and J by 4 bases, with 23 bases left in between. The CDR3 consists of 19 residues. The CDR3 spells CASSPLMPQSIATGNTIYF. CDR3 coding DNA: TGTGCCAGCTCACCACTTATGCCACAGTCTATTGCTACGGGAAACACCATATATTTT.

This chain joins TRBV19 and TRBJ1-2; 7 bases agree with TRBD1. Germline trimming cut 6 bases from V and 0 bases from J; bases unmatched to any gene: 4. Germline assignment: CDR1 LNHDA and CDR2 SQIVND (reference sequence). The CDR3 is made up of 14 amino acids. The CDR3 loop is CASRPDRTNYGYTF. CDR3 nucleotides: TGTGCCAGTAGACCGGACAGGACTAACTATGGCTACACCTTC.

CDR3: CSVVGLATYNEQFF. The CDR3 DNA reads TGCAGCGTTGTGGGGCTAGCGACCTACAATGAGCAGTTCTTC. The V and J genes are TRBV29-1 and TRBJ2-1; perhaps TRBD2 as D (6 bases). V lost 4 bases and J 2 bases, leaving 12 bases between the germline ends. Per germline, CDR1 SQVTM and CDR2 ANQGSEA. There are 14 residues in the CDR3.

This chain uses TRBV18 with TRBJ2-3; D remains unclear. CDR1 and CDR2 (germline): KGHSH, LQKENI. This CDR3 region has 12 residues. V gave up 2 bases and J gave up 5 bases, with 5 bases separating them. DNA of the CDR3: TGTGCCAGCTCACCAGTCAGAGATACGCAGTATTTT. Its protein product is CASSPVRDTQYF.

The rearrangement links TRBV20-1 to TRBJ1-5; no reliable D call. V lost 3 bases to trimming and J lost 4 bases, with 10 bases between them. CDR1 and CDR2 from the germline V gene are DFQATT and SNEGSKA (reference sequence). The length of the CDR3 is 13 residues. CDR3 nucleotide sequence: TGCAGTGCTAGTGTCCGTGTAAATCAGCCCCAGCATTTT. As protein: CSASVRVNQPQHF.

This clone occurred once. The chain recombines TRBV5-1 with TRBJ2-3, with 7 positions matching TRBD1. The CDR3 is made up of 13 amino acids. The V and J ends lost 7 bases and 2 bases, in that order; junction bases with no gene match: 4. The germline gives CDR1 SGHRS, CDR2 YFSETQ. CDR3 DNA: TGCGCCAGCGGGGGACAGTCCACAGATACGCAGTATTTT. Its protein is CASGGQSTDTQYF.

The rearrangement joins TRBV7-3 to TRBJ1-6; TRBD1 matches at 8 bases. This CDR3 region has 14 residues. The V gene's germline CDR1 is SGHTA and CDR2 FQGTGA. V trimming: 5 bases; J trimming: 10 bases; junction bases outside the gene matches: 7. The CDR3 sequence is CASSQGQVGSPLHF. Written as DNA, the CDR3 is TGTGCCAGCAGCCAGGGACAGGTCGGATCACCCCTCCACTTT.

J is TRBJ2-5 and V is TRBV2; possibly TRBD2 for D (7 bases). Germline V gene lookup returns CDR1 SNHLY and CDR2 FYNNEI. V lost 11 bases and J 5 bases, leaving 21 bases between the germline ends. The CDR3 totals 14 residues. CDR3 sequence reads: CADQGRESGETQYF. The CDR3 DNA reads TGTGCCGACCAGGGGAGGGAGTCCGGGGAGACCCAGTACTTC.

This clone has just one count. The gene calls are TRBV19 and TRBJ2-3; D is unclear. The CDR3 is 14 amino acids. Germline CDR1 reads LNHDA; CDR2 reads SQIVND (reference sequence). V was cut by 0 bases and J by 2 bases, with 6 bases left in between. Here the CDR3 reads CASSIDYLTDTQYF. DNA of the CDR3: TGTGCCAGTAGTATAGACTATCTCACAGATACGCAGTATTTT.

This clone occurred once. The genes are TRBV13 and TRBJ2-1; 7 bases are a match to TRBD1. V trimming: 5 bases; J trimming: 6 bases; junction bases outside the gene matches: 7. The CDR3 length is 14 residues. Per the germline V gene, CDR1 is PRHDT and CDR2 is FYEKMQ (reference sequence). DNA of the CDR3: TGTGCCAGCAGCACGTGGACAGGCGGCAATGAGCAGTTCTTC. Residues: CASSTWTGGNEQFF.

The rearrangement uses TRBV27 and TRBJ2-6, with D possibly TRBD2 on 5 matching bases. This CDR3 is built from 17 residues. Deletions cut 4 bases from V and 1 base from J, with 14 bases between. CDR1 MNHEY and CDR2 SMNVEV come from the germline V gene (reference sequence). Here the CDR3 reads CASSSPLGRSGANVLTF. Here the CDR3 DNA reads TGTGCCAGCAGTTCGCCCCTGGGGAGATCTGGGGCCAACGTCCTGACTTTC. The whole variable domain, filled in from reference TRBV27 and TRBJ2-6, reads EAQVTQNPRYLITVTGKKLTVTCSQNMNHEYMSWYRQDPGLGLRQIYYSMNVEVTDKGDVPEGYKVSRKEKRNFPLILESPSPNQTSLYFCASSSPLGRSGANVLTFGAGSRLTVL.

This CDR3 reads CASSLVGSTEAFF. Here the CDR3 DNA reads TGTGCCAGCAGCTTGGTGGGCAGTACTGAAGCTTTCTTT. The rearrangement joins TRBV5-4 to TRBJ1-1; D call uncertain. Germline CDR1 and CDR2: SGHNT and YYREEE (reference sequence). The CDR3 has 13 residues. With 0 bases removed from V and 5 bases from J, the gap between germline ends came to 8 bases. The variable domain in full, with the rest retrieved from reference TRBV5-4 and TRBJ1-1, is ETGVTQSPTHLIKTRGQQVTLRCSSQSGHNTVSWYQQALGQGPQFIFQYYREEENGRGNFPPRFSGLQFPNYSSELNVNALELDDSALYLCASSLVGSTEAFFGQGTRLTVV.

V and J are TRBV21-1 and TRBJ1-1. TRBV21-1 is noted as a pseudogene. CDR3 length: 15 residues. In DNA form, the CDR3 reads TGTGCCAGCAGCAAAGCGGCTCCGGCGTCCGGAGGTGGTTTCTTT. This translates into CASSKAAPASGGGFF.

The CDR3, as DNA: TGTGCCAGCAGCTTAGCAAGGGGTGACGGCGCTTTCTTT. Translation: CASSLARGDGAFF. The V call is TRBV11-1, the J call TRBJ1-1; D perhaps matches TRBD1 (5 bases). The CDR3 has 13 residues. CDR1 and CDR2 from the germline V gene are SGHAT and FQDESV (reference sequence). Trimming removed 0 bases from V and 11 bases from J, with 13 bases in between.

The V and J genes are TRBV4-1 and TRBJ1-5; D gene ambiguous. Germline V gene lookup returns CDR1 MGHRA and CDR2 YSYEKL. With 0 bases removed from V and 0 bases from J, the gap between germline ends came to 12 bases. The CDR3 extends over 17 amino acids. The CDR3 coding sequence is TGCGCCAGCAGCCAAGAAGGTAGCGATTATAGCAATCAGCCCCAGCATTTT. Protein: CASSQEGSDYSNQPQHF.

The chain has TRBV19 and TRBJ2-2; D is possibly TRBD2 (6 bases). The germline V gene has CDR1 LNHDA and CDR2 SQIVND (reference sequence). The CDR3 consists of 13 residues. This CDR3 is CVSRGRATGELFF. In DNA form, the CDR3 reads TGTGTGTCGCGGGGCAGGGCCACCGGGGAGCTGTTTTTT.

The chain recombines TRBV7-8 with TRBJ2-2; 10 bases agree with TRBD2. With 5 bases clipped from V and 6 bases from J, the junction kept 9 bases outside the gene matches. CDR1 is SGHVS and CDR2 is FQNEAQ in the germline V gene. The CDR3 is 16 residues long. CDR3 sequence reads: CASSPPASGSSGELFF. The CDR3 region has the DNA TGTGCCAGCAGCCCCCCGGCTAGCGGGAGTTCCGGGGAGCTGTTTTTT.